Listed below are T cell receptor beta chains from one sample, sequenced in a study of Graves' ophthalmopathy and Graves' hyperthyroidism. Each CDR3 protein is one row after TCRdb ran MiXCR on the multiplex PCR reads. Of roughly 1.1 million distinct CDR3 sequences listed, about 35% are singletons. The specimen was peripheral blood or thyroid tissue (not recorded which). The receptors were sampled from an adult man with Graves' hyperthyroidism. Each CDR3 is given with its conserved first and last residue. A D gene is named only where the DNA matches it firmly. Only some rows state a clone size, as once, few, many or a class for expanded clones.

J | D | V | size | DNA | CDR3
TRBJ1-2 | . | TRBV20-1 | many | TGCAGTGCCTCAACCCGGGCCCTGACTAACTATGGCTACACCTTC | CSASTRALTNYGYTF
TRBJ1-2 | . | TRBV5-4 | many | TGTGCCAGCAGCTTTTTGGGGAACTATGGCTACACCTTC | CASSFLGNYGYTF
TRBJ1-3 | . | TRBV2 | many | TGTGCCAGCACAGGGGAACTCTCTGGAAACACCATATATTTT | CASTGELSGNTIYF
TRBJ1-6 | TRBD1 | TRBV20-1 | . | TGCAGTGCTGACAGGGGCATGAACCTCCACTTT | CSADRGMNLHF
TRBJ1-2 | . | TRBV10-3 | once | TGTGCCATCAGTTATCGACAGGAGGTATACTCCTATGGCTACACCTTC | CAISYRQEVYSYGYTF
TRBJ1-5 | . | TRBV20-1 | many | TGCAGTGCTAGTGACAGGTACCATCAGCCCCAGCATTTT | CSASDRYHQPQHF
TRBJ2-2 | TRBD2 | TRBV6-6 | . | TGTGCCAGCAGTAAGTCGGCTAGCGGGAGAGTCGGGGAGCTGTTTTTT | CASSKSASGRVGELFF
TRBJ1-2 | . | TRBV25-1 | . | TGTGCCAGCAGCTTAGTTGGGGTGGCTGGCTACACCTTC | CASSLVGVAGYTF
TRBJ1-4 | . | TRBV29-1 | many | TGCAGCGTGCTCTGGACGTTTAAACTGTTTTTT | CSVLWTFKLFF
TRBJ2-7 | TRBD1 | TRBV16 | few | TGTGCCAGCACCCAAGGGACAGGCCTGCCCTACGAGCAGTACTTC | CASTQGTGLPYEQYF
TRBJ1-1 | . | TRBV4-3 | many | TGCGCCAGCAGCCAAGATTTTTTT | CASSQDFF